What follows are 26 T cell receptor beta chains derived from one specimen sequenced in a study of metastatic and nonmetastatic thyroid tumors. Every patient was untreated before thyroid surgery. MiXCR was used by TCRdb to re-call the PCR reads. The sample holds about 17,000 clones, around 28% seen once. Material for sequencing was tumor tissue. These receptors were obtained from a female donor with papillary thyroid cancer or a benign thyroid nodule (not recorded which). Some clones in this sample may be carry-over from other donors' samples.

V is TRBV7-3 and J is TRBJ2-1, with a possible D match to TRBD2 (6 bases). CDR1 is SGHTA, CDR2 FQGTGA, per germline. This CDR3 contains 16 residues. Between the trimmed V and J ends, which lost 2 bases and 5 bases, there was a span of 16 bases. CDR3 sequence reads: CASSLAGGRRDNEQFF. The CDR3 DNA sequence: TGTGCCAGCAGCTTAGCTGGGGGGAGAAGGGACAATGAGCAGTTCTTC.

For this clone: One junction end does not reproduce the germline sequence, and a read error may be involved. This chain links TRBV10-3 with TRBJ1-6, with D possibly being TRBD1 (6 bases). CDR1 and CDR2 from the germline V gene are ENHRY and SYGVKD. The CDR3 loop spans 13 amino acids. The DNA for the CDR3 is TGTGCCACCCGGGACATGATTAATCCACCCCTCCACTTT. Its translation: CATRDMINPPLHF.

This clone was observed a handful of times. The chain recombines TRBV27 with TRBJ1-2; the match to TRBD1 covers 7 bases. The V segment lost 6 bases and the J segment 5 bases; nucleotides outside the gene matches: 9. CDR1 is MNHEY, CDR2 SMNVEV, per germline (reference sequence). This CDR3 is built from 14 residues. The CDR3 nucleotides are TGTGCCAGCAGCATCATGGGACAGAATTATGGCTACACCTTC. Its translation: CASSIMGQNYGYTF.

This clone is termed medium-sized. V usage is TRBV7-2 and J usage is TRBJ2-7, with D maybe TRBD2 (6 bases). The CDR3 spans 13 residues. Germline CDR1 reads SGHTA; CDR2 reads FQGNSA. Trimming pared 5 bases from V and 3 bases from J, leaving 11 bases between. The chain's CDR3 is CASSRLARYEQYF. The CDR3 DNA is TGTGCCAGCAGCCGTCTAGCGCGCTACGAGCAGTACTTC.

This chain connects TRBV9 to TRBJ1-6; D ambiguous. V was pared by 2 bases and J by 3 bases, with 9 bases between. Germline loops: CDR1 SGDLS, CDR2 YYNGEE. The CDR3 contains 15 residues. The CDR3 reads CASSVGQNYNSPLHF. The CDR3 bases are TGTGCCAGCAGCGTTGGGCAAAACTATAATTCACCCCTCCACTTT.

This chain uses TRBV25-1 with TRBJ1-2, with 8 positions matching TRBD1. Germline CDR1 and CDR2: MGHDK and SYGVNS. V lost 2 bases to trimming and J lost 8 bases; unmatched junction nucleotides: 7. This CDR3 has 14 amino acids. The CDR3 here is CASSEGTGGWGYTF. CDR3 coding DNA: TGTGCCAGCAGTGAAGGGACAGGAGGATGGGGCTACACCTTC.

This clone was seen many times. The V and J genes are TRBV2 and TRBJ1-5; 11 nucleotides line up with TRBD1. This CDR3 region has 18 residues. CDR1 and CDR2 from the germline V gene are SNHLY and FYNNEI. The V and J ends lost 0 bases and 7 bases, in that order; junction bases with no gene match: 11. This CDR3 is CASSEAGYGGDRGQPQHF. The CDR3 DNA is TGTGCCAGCAGTGAAGCCGGTTATGGGGGGGACAGGGGGCAGCCCCAGCATTTT.

This clone has ten or more counts. V gene TRBV27 combines with J gene TRBJ1-2, with 10 nucleotides matching TRBD1. There are 13 residues in the CDR3. Germline V lookup: CDR1 MNHEY, CDR2 SMNVEV (reference sequence). V lost 6 bases, J lost 6 bases, and 4 bases stayed unmatched. The CDR3 DNA reads TGTGCCAGCAGCAGACAGGGGGCGCATGGCTACACCTTC. Translating it yields CASSRQGAHGYTF.

This clone is deemed medium-sized (0.01 to 0.1%). The chain is built from TRBV6-2 or TRBV6-3 and TRBJ1-5; tentatively, D is TRBD1 (6 bases). The CDR3 is 16 residues long. The V and J ends lost 0 bases and 4 bases respectively, with 13 bases between them. From germline, CDR1 is MNHEY and CDR2 SVGEGT. CDR3 in amino acids: CASSYSSGHLNQPQHF. The CDR3 nucleotides read TGTGCCAGCAGTTACTCATCGGGACACTTAAATCAGCCCCAGCATTTT.

This clone turned up a few times. J is TRBJ2-7 and V is TRBV10-3; a weak D match, TRBD1 (5 bases). CDR1 ENHRY and CDR2 SYGVKD come from the germline V gene. Trimming took off 3 bases at V and 1 base at J, with 16 bases between the two ends. This CDR3 has 16 amino acids. The DNA of the CDR3 is TGTGCCATCAGTGATTCGAAGGGGCTCAGGTCCTACGAGCAGTACTTC. Translation: CAISDSKGLRSYEQYF.

This clone was found many times. This chain links TRBV7-9 with TRBJ2-3; D remains ambiguous. The CDR3 has 15 residues. The germline V gene encodes CDR1 SEHNR and CDR2 FQNEAQ (reference sequence). V gave up 0 bases and J gave up 6 bases, with 13 bases separating them. DNA of the CDR3: TGTGCCAGCAGCTTAGCTAGTCCCCTTATTGATACGCAGTATTTT. Protein product: CASSLASPLIDTQYF.

The chain links TRBV9 to TRBJ1-2; 9 bases agree with TRBD1. Germline lookup yields CDR1 SGDLS and CDR2 YYNGEE. The CDR3 has 14 residues. Losses at the gene ends were 4 bases for V and 5 bases for J; bases not matched to a gene: 6. The DNA of the CDR3 is TGTGCCAGCAGCCCTGGGACAGGGTCTTATGGCTACACCTTC. It yields the protein CASSPGTGSYGYTF.

By share, this clone counts as medium-sized. The chain uses TRBV10-1 and TRBJ2-5; D is undetermined. CDR1 and CDR2 from the germline V gene are WNHNN and SYGVQD (reference sequence). V was cut by 2 bases and J by 4 bases, with 8 bases left in between. The CDR3 runs 13 residues. The DNA for the CDR3 is TGCGCCAGCAGTGAGATTGGACGAGAGACCCAGTACTTC. This gives the protein CASSEIGRETQYF.

This clone was recorded a few times. The chain couples TRBV12-5 to TRBJ2-7; tentative D call: TRBD2 (5 bases). The germline CDR1 and CDR2 sequences are LGHNT and FRNRAP. The ends were cut back, 0 bases at V and 2 bases at J, with 17 bases in the middle. The CDR3 runs 17 residues. CDR3 sequence reads: CASGLVLGARGTYEQYF. The CDR3 region has the DNA TGTGCTAGTGGTTTGGTACTCGGAGCTCGGGGAACCTACGAGCAGTACTTC.

This rearrangement joins TRBV6-1 to TRBJ2-7; no reliable D call. This CDR3 has 12 residues. V lost 6 bases, J lost 1 base, and 7 bases lay in between. Germline V gene data show CDR1 as MNHNS and CDR2 as SASEGT. The CDR3 protein is CASRAGSYEQYF. CDR3 sequence (DNA): TGTGCCAGCAGGGCCGGATCCTACGAGCAGTACTTC.

This clone was counted ten times or more. The chain links TRBV25-1 to TRBJ2-3, with 8 bases aligning to TRBD2. Germline V CDR1 and CDR2: MGHDK, SYGVNS. The CDR3 is 17 amino acids. V trimming: 1 base; J trimming: 4 bases; junction bases outside the gene matches: 10. The CDR3 DNA is TGTGCCAGCAGTGAATGGGGAGCGGGGGCTACGGCAGATACGCAGTATTTT. Its protein product is CASSEWGAGATADTQYF.

The genes are TRBV27 and TRBJ2-1; 7 bases are a match to TRBD2. CDR3 size: 16 residues. The germline CDR1 and CDR2 sequences are MNHEY and SMNVEV (reference sequence). The V gene end was trimmed by 5 bases and the J gene end by 3 bases; junction bases not matched to a gene: 10. DNA of the CDR3: TGTGCCAGCAGTACCTTGGGAGGGAGAGGCTACAATGAGCAGTTCTTC. It encodes CASSTLGGRGYNEQFF.

The rearrangement joins TRBV6-2 or TRBV6-3 to TRBJ2-7; D perhaps matches TRBD2 (6 bases). Trimming cost V 9 bases and J 0 bases, with 6 bases left between them. The CDR3 is made up of 11 amino acids. Germline V gene sequence: CDR1 MNHEY, CDR2 SVGEGT. The CDR3 bases are TGTGCCAGTAGCGGCTCCTACGAGCAGTACTTC. It is translated as CASSGSYEQYF.

Notes on this clone: In the same sample, other DNA sequences code for this CDR3. The rearrangement links TRBV5-5 to TRBJ2-7; no clear D. V lost 4 bases, J lost 5 bases, and 19 bases lay in between. This CDR3 spans 15 amino acids. The germline gives CDR1 SGHKS, CDR2 YYEKEE (reference sequence). The CDR3 reads CASSPAPSLGDEQYF. DNA for the CDR3: TGTGCCAGCAGCCCTGCGCCCAGTTTAGGCGACGAGCAGTACTTC.

The genes are TRBV7-8 and TRBJ1-1, with D possibly matching TRBD1 (5 bases). The CDR3 is 16 amino acids. The ends were cut back, 5 bases at V and 2 bases at J, with 18 bases in the middle. Per the germline V gene, CDR1 is SGHVS and CDR2 is FQNEAQ. The CDR3 DNA sequence: TGTGCCAGCAGCCCGCGGACATGGCGGGCAAACACTGAAGCTTTCTTT. Its translation: CASSPRTWRANTEAFF.

CDR3 region: CAWSVEGSNTQYF. The CDR3 DNA is TGTGCCTGGAGTGTAGAGGGGTCAAATACGCAGTATTTT. The chain uses TRBV30 and TRBJ2-3; D tentatively fits TRBD1 or TRBD2 (5 bases each). CDR1 is GTSNPN, CDR2 SVGIG, per germline (reference sequence). Trimming pared 0 bases from V and 7 bases from J, leaving 11 bases between. This CDR3 contains 13 residues.

This clone has ten or more counts. V usage is TRBV7-6 and J usage is TRBJ2-4, with TRBD2 matching over 12 bases. The CDR3 extends over 20 amino acids. The germline CDR1 and CDR2 sequences are SGHVS and FNYEAQ. The junction had 14 bases not matched to a gene; V was cut back by 5 bases and J by 0 bases. The CDR3, as DNA: TGTGCCAGCAGCCCAGGCGCTAGCGGGAGGGATACCATAGCCAAAAACATTCAGTACTTC. This codes for CASSPGASGRDTIAKNIQYF. The entire variable domain, with the rest obtained from reference TRBV7-6 and TRBJ2-4, is as follows: GAGVSQSPRYKVTKRGQDVALRCDPISGHVSLYWYRQALGQGPEFLTYFNYEAQQDKSGLPNDRFSAERPEGSISTLTIQRTEQRDSAMYRCASSPGASGRDTIAKNIQYFGAGTRLSVL.

This clone was observed many times. As DNA, the CDR3 is TGTGCCAGCACCGCCCCCCGGGAGGGGAGCACAGATACGCAGTATTTT. Residues: CASTAPREGSTDTQYF. This chain uses TRBV9 with TRBJ2-3; 8 bases align to TRBD2. There are 16 residues in the CDR3. V was clipped by 6 bases and J by 0 bases; unmatched bases: 9. Germline CDR1 SGDLS, CDR2 YYNGEE.

There are many counts of this clone. This chain uses TRBV4-3 with TRBJ1-1, with a weak D call TRBD1 (6 bases). Trimming removed 4 bases at V and 0 bases at J, with 9 bases between. Looked up from germline, CDR1 is LGHNA and CDR2 is YSLEER. The CDR3 totals 14 residues. CDR3 coding DNA: TGCGCCAGCAGCCCGACAGGCATGAACACTGAAGCTTTCTTT. Its translation: CASSPTGMNTEAFF.

There are many counts of this clone. The chain carries TRBV20-1 and TRBJ2-7; 13 positions match TRBD2. This CDR3 spans 13 amino acids. After removal of 3 bases from V and 9 bases from J, the junction contained 5 bases not matched to a gene. Germline CDR1 DFQATT, CDR2 SNEGSKA (reference sequence). Here the CDR3 DNA reads TGCAGTGCTAGGACTAGCGGGAGGACGGGGCAGTACTTC. The encoded protein is CSARTSGRTGQYF.

This sequence joins TRBV20-1 and TRBJ1-6; tentatively, D is TRBD1 (6 bases). In germline, CDR1 is DFQATT, CDR2 SNEGSKA (reference sequence). This CDR3 comprises 16 residues. Deletions cut 2 bases from V and 4 bases from J, with 15 bases between. The CDR3 sequence is CSARKGGLFYNSPLHF. CDR3 coding DNA: TGCAGTGCTAGAAAGGGGGGCCTCTTTTATAATTCACCCCTCCACTTT.